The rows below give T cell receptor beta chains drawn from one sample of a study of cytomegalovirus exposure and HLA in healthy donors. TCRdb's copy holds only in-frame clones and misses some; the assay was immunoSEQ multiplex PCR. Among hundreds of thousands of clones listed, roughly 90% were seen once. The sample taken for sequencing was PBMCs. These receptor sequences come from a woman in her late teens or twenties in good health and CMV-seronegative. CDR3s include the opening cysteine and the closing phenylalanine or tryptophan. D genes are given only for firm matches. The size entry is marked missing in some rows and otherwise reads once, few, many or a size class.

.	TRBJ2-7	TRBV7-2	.	TGTGCCAGCAGCTTAGATCGCGGGAACGAGCAGTACTTC	CASSLDRGNEQYF
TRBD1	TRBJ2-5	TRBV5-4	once	TGTGCCAGCACCACCTGGACAGGTCTACGTGAGACCCAGTACTTC	CASTTWTGLRETQYF
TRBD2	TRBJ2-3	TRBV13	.	TGTGCCAGCAGCTTATCGACTAGCAGATCCACAGATACGCAGTATTTT	CASSLSTSRSTDTQYF
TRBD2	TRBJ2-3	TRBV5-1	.	TGCGCCAGCAGCCTAGGACTAGCGGGAGGCCCAGATACGCAGTATTTT	CASSLGLAGGPDTQYF
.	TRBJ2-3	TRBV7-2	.	TGTGCCAGCAGCTTAGCGGACTATGTGAATACGCAGTATTTT	CASSLADYVNTQYF
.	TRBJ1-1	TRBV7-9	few	TGTGCCAGCAGGGACAGAGTTGAAGCTTTCTTT	CASRDRVEAFF
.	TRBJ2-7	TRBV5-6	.	TGTGCCAGCAGCTTGGACAGGACCGAGCAGTACTTC	CASSLDRTEQYF
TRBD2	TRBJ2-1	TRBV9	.	TGTGCCAGCAGGACCGGGACTAGCGGGACTGGCTTTCGCGGAGAGCAGTTCTTC	CASRTGTSGTGFRGEQFF
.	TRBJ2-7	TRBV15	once	TGTGCCACCAGCAGTATTGGAGGGGGGGGCAGCTCCTACGAGCAGTACTTC	CATSSIGGGGSSYEQYF
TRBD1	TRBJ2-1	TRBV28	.	TGTGCCAGCAGCCGAGGGGGCTGGAATGAGCAGTTCTTC	CASSRGGWNEQFF
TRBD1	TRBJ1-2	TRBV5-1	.	TGCGCCAGCAGCTTGGGGCAAAGGGACAGGGCTTATGGCTACACCTTC	CASSLGQRDRAYGYTF
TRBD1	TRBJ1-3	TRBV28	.	TGTGCCAGCATCGAGGGGGCGAGTGGAAACACCATATATTTT	CASIEGASGNTIYF
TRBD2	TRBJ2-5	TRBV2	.	TGTGCCAGCCTGAACGCGCGGAGCGGGAGGGCGGAGACCCAGTACTTC	CASLNARSGRAETQYF
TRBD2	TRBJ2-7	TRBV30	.	TGTGCCTGGAGTGTACTGGGGCGGACTAGCGACTACGAGCAGTACTTC	CAWSVLGRTSDYEQYF
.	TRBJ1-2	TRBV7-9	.	TGTGCCAGCAGCAACGGACAGCTCTATGGCTACACCTTC	CASSNGQLYGYTF
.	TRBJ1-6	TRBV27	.	TGTGCCAGCAGTTTATCGGTAGGGGGTAATTCACCCCTCCACTTT	CASSLSVGGNSPLHF
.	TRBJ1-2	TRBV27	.	TGTGCCAGCAGTCCCCGACAGCTCTATGGCTACACCTTC	CASSPRQLYGYTF
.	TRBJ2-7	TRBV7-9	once	TGTGCCAGCAGCCGATTTAAACAGGGAACCTACGAGCAGTACTTC	CASSRFKQGTYEQYF
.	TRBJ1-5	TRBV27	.	TGTGCCAGCAGTTTACATAGTAGCAATCAGCCCCAGCATTTT	CASSLHSSNQPQHF
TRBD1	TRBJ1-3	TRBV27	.	TGTGCCAGCAGCCCTACAGGGGGCGAAGGAAACACCATATATTTT	CASSPTGGEGNTIYF
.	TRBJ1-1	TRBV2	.	TGTGCCAGCAGTGTTGGGACAAGGAACACTGAAGCTTTCTTT	CASSVGTRNTEAFF
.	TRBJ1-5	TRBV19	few	TGTGCCAGTAAGTCTTATCGGTCCCAGCATTTT	CASKSYRSQHF
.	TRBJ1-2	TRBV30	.	TGTGCCTGGGGGGGACTGATCTATGGCTACACCTTC	CAWGGLIYGYTF
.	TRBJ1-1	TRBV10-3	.	TGTGCCACCGACCCAGGGGTTTATGGTGAAGCTTTCTTT	CATDPGVYGEAFF
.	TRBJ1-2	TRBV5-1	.	TGCGCCAGCAGCTTGGCGGGCAGGGCGAATAACTATGGCTACACCTTC	CASSLAGRANNYGYTF
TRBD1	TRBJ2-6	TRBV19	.	TGTGCCAGTAGTACAGGACAGGGACTCATCAACTCTGGGGCCAACGTCCTGACTTTC	CASSTGQGLINSGANVLTF
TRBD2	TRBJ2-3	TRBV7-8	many	TGTGCCAGCAGCTCAAACCTAGCGGGAGGGTGGATATATACGCAGTATTTT	CASSSNLAGGWIYTQYF
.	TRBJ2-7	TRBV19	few	TGTGCCAGTAGTATGGGACTGAACGAGCAGTACTTC	CASSMGLNEQYF
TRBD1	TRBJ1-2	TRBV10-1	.	TGCGCCAGCCGGGGCCGGCACAGGGGAATTCAGGACTATGGCTACACCTTC	CASRGRHRGIQDYGYTF
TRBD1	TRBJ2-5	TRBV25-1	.	TGTGCCAGCAGTGACCTGAGGACAGGGGCGACGGAGACCCAGTACTTC	CASSDLRTGATETQYF
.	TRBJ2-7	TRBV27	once	TGTGCCAGCAGATCCCAGGGTTACGAGCAGTACTTC	CASRSQGYEQYF
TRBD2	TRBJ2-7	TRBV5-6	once	TGTGCCAGCAGCTTAGCGGGGTTGTACGAGCAGTACTTC	CASSLAGLYEQYF
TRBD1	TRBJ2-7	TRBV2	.	TGTGCCAGCAGTGAACAGGGGGCGACGACCAAATACGAGCAGTACTTC	CASSEQGATTKYEQYF
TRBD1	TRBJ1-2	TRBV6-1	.	TGTGCCAGCATTCCAGGGACAGGGGGAGACTATGGCTACACCTTC	CASIPGTGGDYGYTF
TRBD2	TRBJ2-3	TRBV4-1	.	TGCGCCAGCTCCCGAGGCGGGGGGGGTCCAGATACGCAGTATTTT	CASSRGGGGPDTQYF